One and the same sample provided the 11 T cell receptor beta chains below, sequenced in a study of blood T cell repertoires in COVID-19. This table comes from immunoSEQ multiplex PCR, and its TCRdb copy is limited to in-frame clones, with some not included. The repertoire holds roughly 13,000 clones, with 85% to 90% as singletons. Sequenced sample: peripheral blood. The origin of the receptors is a human donor in a cohort sampled during active COVID-19.

This chain connects TRBV18 to TRBJ2-3, with unresolved D. Per germline, CDR1 KGHSH and CDR2 LQKENI. V was trimmed by 3 bases and J by 2 bases, leaving 12 bases between them. The CDR3 is made up of 15 amino acids. CDR3 DNA sequence: TGTGCCAGCTCACCCATACGGTCAAACACAGATACGCAGTATTTT. Its translation is CASSPIRSNTDTQYF.

This clone was seen just once. The chain combines TRBV7-2 with TRBJ2-3, with TRBD2 matching over 7 bases. The CDR3 sequence is 16 residues long. V was pared by 1 base and J by 0 bases, with 4 bases of the junction left unmatched. Germline-derived CDR1 and CDR2 are SGHTA and FQGNSA. Written as DNA, the CDR3 is TGTGCCAGCAGCTTAGTAAGCGGGGTTAGCACAGATACGCAGTATTTT. The encoded protein is CASSLVSGVSTDTQYF.

V and J are TRBV7-9 and TRBJ2-5; TRBD2 aligns across 8 bases. CDR1 is SEHNR, CDR2 FQNEAQ, per germline (reference sequence). J lost 2 bases, V lost 6 bases, and 5 bases had no gene match. This CDR3 comprises 14 residues. This CDR3 reads CASRRTSGQETQYF. As DNA, the CDR3 is TGTGCCAGCAGGCGTACTAGCGGACAAGAGACCCAGTACTTC.

The chain carries TRBV2 and TRBJ2-7, with D unresolved. From germline, CDR1 is SNHLY and CDR2 FYNNEI. The CDR3 extends over 15 amino acids. V shed 6 bases and J shed 0 bases, with 15 bases lying between them. Here the CDR3 DNA reads TGTGCCAGCAGGGATTGGGCAGGTATCTCCTACGAGCAGTACTTC. The encoded protein is CASRDWAGISYEQYF.

The V and J genes are TRBV7-6 and TRBJ2-3; TRBD2 matches 11 bases. This CDR3 comprises 16 residues. The V and J ends lost 5 bases and 0 bases, in that order; junction bases with no gene match: 4. CDR1 is SGHVS, CDR2 FNYEAQ, per germline. DNA for the CDR3: TGTGCCAGCAGCACACTAGCGGGAGTTAGCACAGATACGCAGTATTTT. Its protein product is CASSTLAGVSTDTQYF.

V usage is TRBV15 and J usage is TRBJ1-1; 8 positions agree with TRBD1. CDR1 is LNHNV and CDR2 is YYDKDF in the germline V gene (reference sequence). This CDR3 region has 15 residues. Losses at the gene ends were 0 bases for V and 1 base for J; bases not matched to a gene: 1. DNA for the CDR3: TGTGCCACCAGCAGAGAAGGGACAGGGAACACTGAAGCTTTCTTT. Translated, it gives CATSREGTGNTEAFF.

The chain is built from TRBV2 and TRBJ1-2; 7 bases are shared with TRBD1. Germline values: CDR1 SNHLY, CDR2 FYNNEI. The V and J ends lost 6 bases and 2 bases, in that order; junction bases with no gene match: 6. The CDR3 is 14 residues long. The CDR3 sequence: CASRPEQGNYGYTF. For the CDR3, the DNA is TGTGCCAGCAGGCCCGAACAGGGGAACTATGGCTACACCTTC.

The rearrangement uses TRBV15 and TRBJ2-7, with 8 bases that match TRBD2. V gave up 1 base and J gave up 4 bases; unmatched junction bases: 3. CDR1 LNHNV and CDR2 YYDKDF come from the germline V gene (reference sequence). CDR3 length: 14 amino acids. This CDR3 reads CATSRVGLGYEQYF. DNA of the CDR3: TGTGCCACCAGCAGAGTGGGACTAGGTTACGAGCAGTACTTC. Supplemented by reference TRBV15 and TRBJ2-7, the full variable domain reads DAMVIQNPRYQVTQFGKPVTLSCSQTLNHNVMYWYQQKSSQAPKLLFHYYDKDFNNEADTPDNFQSRRPNTSFCFLDIRSPGLGDTAMYLCATSRVGLGYEQYFGPGTRLTVT.

The chain joins TRBV27 to TRBJ1-5, with 8 bases that match TRBD1. The CDR3 runs to 15 residues. Germline trimming cut 7 bases from V and 1 base from J; bases unmatched to any gene: 6. CDR1 MNHEY and CDR2 SMNVEV come from the germline V gene (reference sequence). CDR3 DNA: TGTGCCAGCAAACAGGGGGAGTTGAGCAATCAGCCCCAGCATTTT. This codes for CASKQGELSNQPQHF.

J is TRBJ1-4 and V is TRBV28; D might be TRBD1 (6 bases). V dropped 10 bases and J dropped 8 bases, with 17 bases sitting between them. The V gene's germline CDR1 is MDHEN and CDR2 SYDVKM. There are 13 residues in the CDR3. CDR3 residues: CAIREGVSEKLFF. The CDR3 DNA is TGTGCCATCCGGGAGGGGGTATCAGAAAAACTGTTTTTT.

The chain joins TRBV10-2 to TRBJ1-4; 11 nucleotides align to TRBD1. The CDR3 contains 15 residues. Germline V CDR1 and CDR2: WSHSY, SAAADI. J lost 6 bases, V lost 7 bases, and 7 bases had no gene match. The CDR3 region has the DNA TGCGCCAGCACCGGGACAGGGGGTCCTCATGAAAAACTGTTTTTT. Its translation: CASTGTGGPHEKLFF.